Listed below are T cell receptor beta chains from one sample, sequenced in a study of T cell responses to AZD1222 COVID-19 vaccine. Measured with immunoSEQ multiplex PCR; TCRdb has only the in-frame clones, and not every one. The sample consists of roughly 100,000 clones, about 87% of them appearing once. This specimen consisted of peripheral blood, obtained 28 days after the second AZD1222 dose. The receptors were sampled from an adult who received the AZD1222 COVID-19 vaccine. Each CDR3 is given with its conserved first and last residue.

CASSSYLGGTNEKLFF,TRBV7-8
CASSESTGTGSEKLFF,TRBV25-1
CASSVGTGGGYTF,TRBV6-5
CASRGGGGSNQPQHF,TRBV28
CASSPSRYQPQHF,TRBV7-6
CASSHVRASEETQYF,TRBV28
CASTKQGAVDGYTF,TRBV5-1
CSAGTSGGYGNIQYF,TRBV29-1
CASSGYPLGQETQYF,TRBV5-6
CASSAWGGGDSPLHF,TRBV3-1/TRBV3-2
CASSQQGVNTEAFF,TRBV5-1
CASSWRQLPSYEQYF,TRBV27
CASSLVLVGAGETQYF,TRBV6-2/TRBV6-3
CASRAPGQGASPLHF,TRBV6-6
CASSESPQIQETQYF,TRBV7-6
CASSFAGGLEQYF,TRBV27
CASRNRDRAYGYTF,TRBV19
CASSLVPSGDYNEQFF,TRBV5-1